This T cell receptor beta chain stems from a study of blood T cell repertoires in COVID-19. The overall study: From the United States, Italy and Spain came samples of acute and convalescent COVID-19. Sources were T cells, B-cell-depleted T cells, or PBMCs; the material itself was cDNA or gDNA.

V trimming: 3 bases; J trimming: 13 bases; junction bases outside the gene matches: 11. This CDR3 contains 16 residues. From germline, CDR1 is SGHTA and CDR2 FQGNSA. This clone has more than one count but fewer than ten. Methods used by the authors: Estimated nucleated cell counts came from reference gene primer amplification. Sequencing was performed with immunoSEQ multiplex PCR; in TCRdb, only in-frame clones are kept and a portion is missing. The DNA was the basis for D and trimming; V, J and clone size are from that table. The repertoire includes roughly 250,000 clones, over 75% of them detected once, and under 2.5% sits in the top ten.

The clonotype was recovered from a woman in her forties who had recovered from COVID-19. V gene TRBV7-2 combines with J gene TRBJ2-1, with 14 bases identical to TRBD2. The material sequenced was peripheral blood. The CDR3 DNA reads as TGTGCCAGCAGCTTCTTGACTAGCGGGGGGGCGGGCTCCCAGTTCTTC. It yields the protein CASSFLTSGGAGSQFF.